These 23 T cell receptor beta chains share one sample of origin, sequenced in a study of human T cells and chemical hapten exposure. TCRdb itself ran the RACE reads through MiXCR, one entry per CDR3 protein. The sample yields about 270,000 distinct CDR3 sequences, 7.5% to 9% seen once. The time point is: pre-sensitization, week 0. Treatment in this sample: therapeutic diphenylcyclopropenone sensitization with weekly scalp DPC. The sample was whole blood, taken in connection with sensitization to the hapten diphenylcyclopropenone (DPC). These receptors all stem from a man younger than 35 with alopecia areata. Some clones in this sample may be carry-over from other donors' samples.

This clonotype was seen a handful of times. The chain couples TRBV4-3 to TRBJ1-4; D uncertain. The V end was cut by 0 bases, the J end by 13 bases, with 15 bases between. The CDR3 length is 14 residues. CDR1 is LGHNA and CDR2 is YSLEER in the germline V gene. CDR3 sequence: CASSQEADQRGLFF. The CDR3 region has the DNA TGCGCCAGCAGCCAAGAAGCAGACCAGCGGGGACTGTTTTTT.

This clonotype occurred a few times. For the CDR3, the DNA is TGTGCCAGCTCACCGGACAGGGCTTACGAGCAGTACGTC. Amino acids: CASSPDRAYEQYV. The chain carries TRBV18 and TRBJ2-7, with TRBD1 identical over 8 bases. The V segment lost 3 bases and the J segment 4 bases; nucleotides outside the gene matches: 2. Germline V gene sequence: CDR1 KGHSH, CDR2 LQKENI. The CDR3 sequence is 13 residues long.

This clonotype was counted only a few times. The chain carries TRBV6-2 or TRBV6-3 and TRBJ2-5; TRBD1 matches at 8 bases. The CDR3 runs to 18 residues. The V segment lost 6 bases and the J segment 5 bases; nucleotides outside the gene matches: 20. Germline V gene lookup returns CDR1 MNHEY and CDR2 SVGEGT. The CDR3 loop is CASSSTGTGAIAGETQYF. DNA for the CDR3: TGTGCCAGCAGCTCGACCGGGACAGGTGCGATCGCTGGGGAGACCCAGTACTTC.

V usage is TRBV3-1 and J usage is TRBJ2-5; D not certain. Trimming took 0 bases from V and 5 from J, leaving 10 bases between them. CDR3 length: 14 residues. CDR1 and CDR2 from the germline V gene are LGHDT and YNNKEL (reference sequence). Written as DNA, the CDR3 is TGTGCCAGCAGCCAAGAAATCCCTAGGGAGACCCAGTACTTC. Protein product: CASSQEIPRETQYF.

This clonotype showed up just a few times. This chain links TRBV4-2 with TRBJ2-2, with 8 bases identical to TRBD2. This CDR3 is 16 amino acids long. J gave up 1 base and V 1 base, and 2 bases lay outside the gene matches. Germline loops: CDR1 LGHNA, CDR2 YNFKEQ. The CDR3 DNA reads as TGTGCCAGCAGCCAAGGTAGCGGGGAGAACACCGGGGAGCTGTTTTTT. It yields the protein CASSQGSGENTGELFF.

This clonotype was observed a few times. The rearrangement uses TRBV6-2 or TRBV6-3 and TRBJ2-3, with a tentative D call TRBD1 (6 bases). This CDR3 contains 13 residues. V was shortened by 2 bases and J by 7 bases, with 10 bases between the two germline ends. From germline, CDR1 is MNHEY and CDR2 SVGEGT. The CDR3 DNA reads TGTGCCAGCAGTTACATAGACAGGAATACGCAGTATTTT. Its protein is CASSYIDRNTQYF.

This clonotype has a count of ten or more. The chain recombines TRBV5-4 with TRBJ2-3, with 7 bases identical to TRBD2. Germline lookup yields CDR1 SGHNT and CDR2 YYREEE (reference sequence). V dropped 0 bases and J dropped 4; count of bases not matched to a gene: 5. The CDR3 is made up of 15 amino acids. This CDR3 reads CASSLESLAADTQYF. The DNA of the CDR3 is TGTGCCAGCAGCTTGGAATCCCTAGCGGCAGATACGCAGTATTTT.

This clonotype was found many times. A read error may produce the germline difference seen at one junction end. V gene TRBV5-1 combines with J gene TRBJ1-2, with D tentatively TRBD1 (5 bases). The germline CDR1 and CDR2 sequences are SGHRS and YFSETQ. This CDR3 has 13 residues. CDR3 coding DNA: TGTGCCAGCAGTTTAGGGACGGCCTATGGCTACACCTTC. It codes for CASSLGTAYGYTF.

V is TRBV10-1 and J is TRBJ2-4, with TRBD1 identical over 7 bases. The CDR3 spans 15 residues. Losses at the gene ends were 2 bases for V and 2 bases for J; bases not matched to a gene: 3. Germline V gives CDR1 WNHNN, CDR2 SYGVQD (reference sequence). The CDR3 sequence is CASSEGQATKNIQYF. CDR3 nucleotides: TGCGCCAGCAGTGAGGGACAGGCAACCAAAAACATTCAGTACTTC.

This clonotype has ten or more counts. This rearrangement joins TRBV20-1 to TRBJ2-3; 13 nucleotides align to TRBD2. Per germline, CDR1 DFQATT and CDR2 SNEGSKA (reference sequence). V shed 5 bases, J shed 1 base, and the junction held 9 bases outside the gene matches. This CDR3 has 17 amino acids. CDR3: CSALTSGGTAGTDTQYF. DNA of the CDR3: TGCAGTGCTTTGACTAGCGGGGGGACCGCGGGCACAGATACGCAGTATTTT.

The chain uses TRBV20-1 and TRBJ2-1; D is unclear. The V and J ends lost 0 bases and 9 bases respectively, with 18 bases between them. There are 15 residues in the CDR3. Germline V gives CDR1 DFQATT, CDR2 SNEGSKA (reference sequence). CDR3 DNA: TGCAGTGCTAGAGAGGGTATCAGGCCTCTTCGTGAGCAGTTCTTC. The encoded protein is CSAREGIRPLREQFF.

The chain has TRBV9 and TRBJ2-5; either TRBD1 or TRBD2 may fit D (5 bases each). CDR1 and CDR2 (germline): SGDLS, YYNGEE. Trimming took off 7 bases at V and 2 bases at J, with 15 bases between the two ends. The CDR3 totals 14 residues. CDR3: CASGTGDSQETQYF. CDR3 bases: TGTGCCAGCGGGACCGGGGATTCTCAAGAGACCCAGTACTTC.

This clonotype was counted between two and nine times. The J gene is TRBJ1-5, the V gene TRBV20-1; D possibly corresponds to TRBD1 (6 bases). This CDR3 has 12 amino acids. Germline lookup yields CDR1 DFQATT and CDR2 SNEGSKA (reference sequence). The CDR3 is CSSTGHNQPQHF. As DNA, the CDR3 is TGCAGCTCGACAGGCCACAATCAGCCCCAGCATTTT.

This clonotype was counted many times. CDR3 sequence (DNA): TGTGCCAGCAGTCGGGGTCGTCCTGAAGCTTTCTTT. It yields the protein CASSRGRPEAFF. The rearrangement joins TRBV12-3 or TRBV12-4 to TRBJ1-1; D not certain. V dropped 5 bases and J dropped 6 bases, with 10 bases sitting between them. The CDR3 totals 12 residues.

The table lists this clonotype with a few counts. The chain recombines TRBV9 with TRBJ2-7, with D unclear. The germline CDR1 and CDR2 sequences are SGDLS and YYNGEE. The CDR3 contains 13 residues. V was shortened by 4 bases and J by 5 bases, with 13 bases between the two germline ends. CDR3 loop: CASSTGPPDEQYF. DNA for the CDR3: TGTGCCAGCAGCACTGGCCCCCCCGACGAGCAGTACTTC.

This clonotype was detected ten times or more. The chain combines TRBV7-9 with TRBJ1-6, with a weak D call TRBD1 (5 bases). V lost 4 bases and J 4 bases, leaving 14 bases between the germline ends. CDR3 size: 16 residues. The germline gives CDR1 SEHNR, CDR2 FQNEAQ (reference sequence). The DNA for the CDR3 is TGTGCCAGCAGCTCTAATACAGGTGGTTATAATTCACCCCTCCACTTT. Translated: CASSSNTGGYNSPLHF.

J is TRBJ2-1 and V is TRBV5-1; TRBD2 might be the D (5 bases). V lost 4 bases and J lost 0, with 14 bases in between. Germline lookup yields CDR1 SGHRS and CDR2 YFSETQ. The length of the CDR3 is 16 residues. The chain's CDR3 is CASSPPRVRSYNEQFF. The CDR3 DNA is TGCGCCAGCAGCCCGCCGAGGGTGCGCTCCTACAATGAGCAGTTCTTC.

This chain links TRBV18 with TRBJ2-5; D unclear. This CDR3 has 14 amino acids. Germline-derived CDR1 and CDR2 are KGHSH and LQKENI. V was clipped by 0 bases and J by 5 bases, with 10 bases between them. Here the CDR3 DNA reads TGTGCCAGCTCACCACCGGAAGACGGGGAGACCCAGTACTTC. Translating gives CASSPPEDGETQYF.

This clonotype occurred a few times. The chain combines TRBV12-3 or TRBV12-4 with TRBJ1-2, with TRBD1 matching over 8 bases. This CDR3 is 15 amino acids long. V lost 2 bases, J lost 3 bases, and 5 bases stayed unmatched. The CDR3: CASSLNDRGYYGYTF. Here the CDR3 DNA reads TGTGCCAGCAGTTTAAATGACAGGGGATACTATGGCTACACCTTC.

The CDR3 region is CASSPGRGAGGYTF. CDR3 bases: TGTGCCAGCAGCCCAGGAAGGGGGGCGGGTGGCTACACCTTC. The J gene is TRBJ1-2, the V gene TRBV7-2; D is perhaps TRBD1 (6 bases). Germline-derived CDR1 and CDR2 are SGHTA and FQGNSA. Deletions cut 5 bases from V and 7 bases from J, with 17 bases between. CDR3 length: 14 residues.

The chain has TRBV4-2 and TRBJ1-6; D may be TRBD1 (5 bases). Germline V CDR1 and CDR2: LGHNA, YNFKEQ. Trimming stripped 0 bases from V and 6 bases from J, with 9 bases between. This CDR3 has 15 amino acids. This CDR3 reads CASSQDIRGNSPLHF. CDR3 sequence (DNA): TGTGCCAGCAGCCAAGATATAAGGGGTAATTCACCCCTCCACTTT.

This clonotype was counted a few times. The V call is TRBV6-5, the J call TRBJ2-3, with 10 bases lining up with TRBD1. Germline V gene data show CDR1 as MNHEY and CDR2 as SVGAGI. The J segment lost 2 bases and the V segment lost 6 bases, leaving 5 bases of the junction unmatched. CDR3 length: 15 residues. CDR3 in DNA: TGTGCCAGCAGATTAGGGACAGGGGTCACAGATACGCAGTATTTT. It yields the protein CASRLGTGVTDTQYF.

CDR3 nucleotide sequence: TGCAGTGCTAGAACTCCGGGACAGGGGGCGCCGGATGGCTACACCTTC. It is translated as CSARTPGQGAPDGYTF. The chain carries TRBV20-1 and TRBJ1-2, with 12 bases lining up with TRBD1. Per germline, CDR1 DFQATT and CDR2 SNEGSKA (reference sequence). J gave up 6 bases and V 2 bases, and 10 bases lay outside the gene matches. The CDR3 extends over 16 amino acids.